The clone carrying this TCR beta chain was observed a handful of times. The antigen is unknown. The use of a sample-barcoded 5' primer and a J-beta primer mix characterized a second PCR of about 6 to 12 cycles. Each CDR3 protein gets one entry after TCRdb re-called the 5' RACE reads with MiXCR. Of 500,000 to 600,000 distinct CDR3 sequences in the sample, 27% were seen once. This CDR3 comprises 15 residues. With 1 base removed from V and 4 bases from J, the gap between germline ends came to 13 bases. Germline CDR1 and CDR2: DFQATT and SNEGSKA (reference sequence). The data originate from a study of blood T cells in healthy people across ages. Study-wide findings and caveats: Strongly correlated with naive T cell percentage was TCR beta diversity. TCR beta diversity per million T cells fell roughly linearly with age.

The source is a woman aged 70-85 years in good health. This sequence joins TRBV20-1 and TRBJ2-2; perhaps D is TRBD1 or TRBD2 (6 bases each). Sequencing was done on a sample of blood. The CDR3 reads CSARAIWGATGELFF. The DNA for the CDR3 is TGCAGTGCTAGAGCGATTTGGGGGGCCACCGGGGAGCTGTTTTTT.